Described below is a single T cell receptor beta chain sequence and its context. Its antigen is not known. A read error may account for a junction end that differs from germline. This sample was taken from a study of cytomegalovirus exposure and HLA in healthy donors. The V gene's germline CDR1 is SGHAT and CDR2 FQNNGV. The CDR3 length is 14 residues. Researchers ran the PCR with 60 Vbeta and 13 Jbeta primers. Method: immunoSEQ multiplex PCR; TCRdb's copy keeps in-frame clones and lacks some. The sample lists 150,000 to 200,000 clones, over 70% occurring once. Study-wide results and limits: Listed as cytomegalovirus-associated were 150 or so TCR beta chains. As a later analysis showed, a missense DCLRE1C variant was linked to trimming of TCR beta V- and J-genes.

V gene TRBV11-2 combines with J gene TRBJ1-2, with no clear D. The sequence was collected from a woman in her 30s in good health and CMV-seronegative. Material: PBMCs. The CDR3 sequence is CASSLDGSTDGDTF. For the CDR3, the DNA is TGTGCCAGCAGCTTAGACGGGTCAACCGATGGCGACACCTTC.